A selection of T cell receptor beta chains follows, all from one sample in a study of T-cell reconstitution after alpha-beta-depleted transplantation in children. TCRdb fed the PCR reads into MiXCR, producing one record per CDR3 protein. The sample includes about 1,000,000 distinct CDR3 sequences, roughly 29% of them seen just once. The sample was PBMCs, mostly from graft donor cells, taken 360 days after TCRalphabeta/CD19-depleted stem cell transplant. These receptors came from a boy in the first two years of life who had a stem cell transplant for SCID, so the T cells may come from the graft donor. Each CDR3 is given with its conserved first and last residue. The D gene is left open where the match is weak. Rows may omit the clone size; those that give it use once, few, many or a size class.

len,d_gene,j_gene,v_gene,abundance,CDR3nt,CDR3aa
16,.,TRBJ2-5,TRBV5-1,.,TGCGCCAGCAGCTTGGGGCCGGGGCAGTACCAAGAGACCCAGTACTTC,CASSLGPGQYQETQYF
14,TRBD1,TRBJ1-2,TRBV6-1,few,TGTGCCAGCAACCGACAGGGTTCGGGAGATGGCTACACCTTC,CASNRQGSGDGYTF
11,.,TRBJ1-1,TRBV20-1,few,TGCAGTGCTACCGGGGGCGCCGGAGCTTTCTTT,CSATGGAGAFF
15,.,TRBJ1-1,TRBV7-2,few,TGTGCCAGCAGCCTCGGGACGACGATAAACACTGAAGCTTTCTTT,CASSLGTTINTEAFF
14,.,TRBJ2-5,TRBV5-1,.,TGCGCCAGCAGCTTGGTCAGCGTCCAAGAGACCCAGTACTTC,CASSLVSVQETQYF
14,.,TRBJ2-3,TRBV7-9,.,TGTGCCAGCAGCTCGCCCCTCAAAGGAGATACGCAGTATTTT,CASSSPLKGDTQYF
13,.,TRBJ1-6,TRBV12-3/TRBV12-4,.,TGTGCCAGCAGTTTAGTGGAGGGGATCCCCCTCCACTTT,CASSLVEGIPLHF
17,TRBD1,TRBJ1-1,TRBV20-1,few,TGCAGTGCTAGAGATCCCGGCCCCGACAGGGTGGACACTGAAGCTTTCTTT,CSARDPGPDRVDTEAFF
14,.,TRBJ1-2,TRBV14,.,TGTGCCAGCAGCCATATTCCAGGCAACTATGGCTACACCTTC,CASSHIPGNYGYTF
15,TRBD2,TRBJ2-5,TRBV5-1,.,TGCGCCAGCAGCTGGCGACTAGCGGGGAGGGAGACCCAGTACTTC,CASSWRLAGRETQYF
13,TRBD1,TRBJ1-2,TRBV5-1,.,TGCGCCAGCAGCCACCTGACAGGGAATGGCTACACCTTC,CASSHLTGNGYTF
13,.,TRBJ1-5,TRBV5-5,.,TGTGCCAGCAGCTTGCAGAATAATCAGCCCCAGCATTTT,CASSLQNNQPQHF